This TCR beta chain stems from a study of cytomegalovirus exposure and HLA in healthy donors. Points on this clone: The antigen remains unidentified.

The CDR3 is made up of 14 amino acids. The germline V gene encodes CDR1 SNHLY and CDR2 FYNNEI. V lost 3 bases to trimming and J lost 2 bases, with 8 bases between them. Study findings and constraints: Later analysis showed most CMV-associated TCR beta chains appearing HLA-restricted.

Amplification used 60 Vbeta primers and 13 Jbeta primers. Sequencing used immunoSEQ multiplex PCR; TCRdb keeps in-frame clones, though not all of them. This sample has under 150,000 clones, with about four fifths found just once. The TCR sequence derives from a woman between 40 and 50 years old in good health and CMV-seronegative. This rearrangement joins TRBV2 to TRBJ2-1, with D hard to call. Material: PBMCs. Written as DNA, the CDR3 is TGTGCCAGCAGTGACCGAAGCCCCTACAATGAGCAGTTCTTC. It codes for CASSDRSPYNEQFF.